This T cell receptor beta chain stems from a study of OX40 agonist ivuxolimab in advanced cancers. Study findings and constraints: On average, CD8+ T cells had more expanded clones than CD4+.

Comments on this clone: Its antigen is unidentified.

Germline assignment: CDR1 SGHTA and CDR2 FQGNSA. The CDR3 contains 14 residues. Trimming took 4 bases from V and 1 from J, leaving 7 bases between them. Some clones are missing from TCRdb's copy, which holds only in-frame ones; the method was immunoSEQ multiplex PCR. The sample records over 55,000 clones, about 88% being singletons. The sample in question was CD4+ or CD8+ T cells sorted from blood, obtained in a trial of the OX40 agonist ivuxolimab. This receptor was taken from an adult with an advanced solid tumor such as melanoma, head and neck, liver or kidney cancer. The chain has TRBV7-2 and TRBJ2-2; a possible D gene is TRBD1 (5 bases). The CDR3 DNA reads TGTGCCAGCAGCTCCGGACAGAACACCGGGGAGCTGTTTTTT. Its translation is CASSSGQNTGELFF.